The entry below gives a single T cell receptor (beta chain) sequence along with its context. Its antigen is undetermined. MiXCR, applied by TCRdb to the 5' RACE reads, yields one record per CDR3 protein. The top ten hold roughly 1.6% of the sample, which has approximately 600,000 distinct CDR3 sequences, just over 7% seen once. These data originate in a study of identical twins. Study findings and constraints: Invariant MAIT and iNKT cells are populations that could partly confound zero-insertion analyses. The authors drew conclusions from cross-sectional statistical analysis rather than following the same donors. Memory repertoires lacked the insertion deficit that abundant cord blood beta clonotypes showed.

V lost 0 bases and J 5 bases, leaving 11 bases between the germline ends. Germline V lookup: CDR1 LGHDT, CDR2 YNNKEL (reference sequence). CDR3 length: 15 amino acids. The same sample was also studied in work on yellow fever vaccine responses in identical twins.

Sequenced material: PBMCs. This sequence joins TRBV3-1 and TRBJ1-5; D is undetermined. The sequence derives from a woman aged 18 to 35 in good health. This chain's CDR3 is CASSQDSGNHQPQHF. The CDR3 DNA follows: TGTGCCAGCAGCCAAGACTCCGGTAACCATCAGCCCCAGCATTTT.